Here is one T cell receptor beta chain with its context. In the original workflow: Scientists estimated how many nucleated cells there were by amplifying reference gene primers. The method was immunoSEQ multiplex PCR; TCRdb's version includes in-frame clones alone and lacks a portion of them. D and trimming come from the DNA, and the V and J calls and clone size come from that table. The top ten clones hold over 2% of a sample with about 270,000 clones, about 89% of them seen once. The sample originates from a study of blood T cell repertoires in COVID-19. Before being deemed recovered, Cohort 3 donors had two negative PCRs, clearance, or symptom resolution. Looked up from germline, CDR1 is SGHRS and CDR2 is YFSETQ. After removal of 0 bases from V and 0 bases from J, the junction contained 5 bases not matched to a gene. The CDR3 extends over 17 amino acids.

The sample taken for sequencing was PBMCs or T cells enriched from blood (not recorded which). This TCR derives from a woman aged 18-29 years who had recovered from COVID-19. The chain carries TRBV5-1 and TRBJ2-2; 7 nucleotides line up with TRBD2. The CDR3 DNA reads TGCGCCAGCAGCTTGGAGTCTAGCGGAGCGAACACCGGGGAGCTGTTTTTT. This codes for CASSLESSGANTGELFF.